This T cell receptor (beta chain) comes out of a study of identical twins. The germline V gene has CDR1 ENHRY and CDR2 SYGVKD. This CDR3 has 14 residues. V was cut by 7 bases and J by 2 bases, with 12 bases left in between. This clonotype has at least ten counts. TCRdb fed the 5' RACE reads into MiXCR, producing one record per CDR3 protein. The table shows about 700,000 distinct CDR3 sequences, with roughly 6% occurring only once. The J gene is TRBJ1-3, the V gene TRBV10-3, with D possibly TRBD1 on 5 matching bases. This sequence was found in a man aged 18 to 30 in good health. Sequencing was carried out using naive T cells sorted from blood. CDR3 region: CAIMTGTTGNTIYF. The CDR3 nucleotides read TGTGCCATCATGACCGGGACTACTGGAAACACCATATATTTT.